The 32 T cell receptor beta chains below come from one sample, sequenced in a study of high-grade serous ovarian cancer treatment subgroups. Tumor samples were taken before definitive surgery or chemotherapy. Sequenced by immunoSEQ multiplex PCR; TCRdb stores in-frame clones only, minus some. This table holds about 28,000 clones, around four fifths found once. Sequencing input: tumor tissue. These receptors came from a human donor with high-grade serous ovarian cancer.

DNA of the CDR3: TGTGCCAGCACCTTACCACTTTCTGGAAACACCATATATTTT. This encodes CASTLPLSGNTIYF. The rearrangement links TRBV6-6 to TRBJ1-3, with no clear D. The germline gives CDR1 MNHNY, CDR2 SVGAGI (reference sequence). There are 14 residues in the CDR3. The ends were cut back, 7 bases at V and 1 base at J, with 11 bases in the middle.

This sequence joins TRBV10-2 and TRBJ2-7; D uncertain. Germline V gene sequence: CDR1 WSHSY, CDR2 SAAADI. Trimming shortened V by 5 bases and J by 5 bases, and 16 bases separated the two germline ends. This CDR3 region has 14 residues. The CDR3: CASSPSNAFNEQYF. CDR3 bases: TGCGCCAGCAGTCCATCTAATGCCTTCAACGAGCAGTACTTC.

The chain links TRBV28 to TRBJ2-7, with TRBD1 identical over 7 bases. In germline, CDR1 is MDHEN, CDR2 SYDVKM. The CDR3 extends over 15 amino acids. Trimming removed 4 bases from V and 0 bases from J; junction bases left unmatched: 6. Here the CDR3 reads CASSSPGTASYEQYF. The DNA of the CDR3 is TGTGCCAGCAGTTCTCCCGGGACAGCCTCCTACGAGCAGTACTTC.

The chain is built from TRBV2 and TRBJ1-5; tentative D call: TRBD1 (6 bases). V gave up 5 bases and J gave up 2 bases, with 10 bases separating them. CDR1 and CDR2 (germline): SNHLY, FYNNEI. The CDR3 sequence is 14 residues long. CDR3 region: CASSYRVRNQPQHF. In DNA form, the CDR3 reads TGTGCCAGCAGTTACAGGGTTCGCAATCAGCCCCAGCATTTT.

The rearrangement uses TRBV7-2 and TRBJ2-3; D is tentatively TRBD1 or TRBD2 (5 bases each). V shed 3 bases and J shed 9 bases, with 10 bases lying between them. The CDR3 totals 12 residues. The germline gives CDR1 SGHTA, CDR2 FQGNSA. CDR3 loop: CASSFLEGTQYF. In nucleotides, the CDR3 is TGTGCCAGCAGCTTCCTTGAGGGGACGCAGTATTTT. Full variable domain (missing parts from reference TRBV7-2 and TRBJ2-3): GAGVSQSPSNKVTEKGKDVELRCDPISGHTALYWYRQSLGQGLEFLIYFQGNSAPDKSGLPSDRFSAERTGGSVSTLTIQRTQQEDSAVYLCASSFLEGTQYFGPGTRLTVL.

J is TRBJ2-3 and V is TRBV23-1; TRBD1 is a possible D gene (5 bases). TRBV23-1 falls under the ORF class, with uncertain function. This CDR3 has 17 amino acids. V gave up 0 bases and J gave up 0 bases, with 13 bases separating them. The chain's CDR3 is CASSQSSGMFSTDTQYF. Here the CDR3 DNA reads TGCGCCAGCAGTCAATCGTCAGGGATGTTTAGCACAGATACGCAGTATTTT.

The CDR3, as DNA: TGCGCCAGCAGTCCACTCCCGGCGGCCCAAGAGACCCAGTACTTC. It codes for CASSPLPAAQETQYF. V and J are TRBV5-1 and TRBJ2-5; D is undetermined. This CDR3 contains 15 residues. Trimming left V 5 bases short and J 1 base short, with 15 bases between. The germline gives CDR1 SGHRS, CDR2 YFSETQ. Drawing the rest from reference TRBV5-1 and TRBJ2-5, the complete variable domain is KAGVTQTPRYLIKTRGQQVTLSCSPISGHRSVSWYQQTPGQGLQFLFEYFSETQRNKGNFPGRFSGRQFSNSRSEMNVSTLELGDSALYLCASSPLPAAQETQYFGPGTRLLVL.

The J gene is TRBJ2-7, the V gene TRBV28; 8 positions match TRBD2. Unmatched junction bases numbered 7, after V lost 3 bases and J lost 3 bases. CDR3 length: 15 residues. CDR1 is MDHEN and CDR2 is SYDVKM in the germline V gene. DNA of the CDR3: TGTGCCAGCAGTTTCACGGGAGGGCCGAACTACGAGCAGTACTTC. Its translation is CASSFTGGPNYEQYF.

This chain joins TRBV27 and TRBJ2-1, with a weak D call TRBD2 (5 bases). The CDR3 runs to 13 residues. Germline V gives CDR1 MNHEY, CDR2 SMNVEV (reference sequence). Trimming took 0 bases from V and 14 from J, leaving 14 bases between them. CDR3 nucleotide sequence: TGTGCCAGCAGTTTATCAGTGGTTGGAGCGGAGTTCTTC. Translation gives CASSLSVVGAEFF.

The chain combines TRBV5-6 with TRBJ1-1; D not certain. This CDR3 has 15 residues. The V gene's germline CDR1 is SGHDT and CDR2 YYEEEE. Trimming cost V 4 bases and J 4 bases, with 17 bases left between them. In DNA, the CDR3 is TGTGCCAGCAGCCACTTGGTTATGGGTTTCACTGAAGCTTTCTTT. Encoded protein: CASSHLVMGFTEAFF.

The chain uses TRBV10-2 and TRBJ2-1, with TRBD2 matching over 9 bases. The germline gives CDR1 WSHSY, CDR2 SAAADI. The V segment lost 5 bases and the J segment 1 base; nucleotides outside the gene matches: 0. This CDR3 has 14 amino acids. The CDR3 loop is CASSLAGSYNEQFF. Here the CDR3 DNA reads TGCGCCAGCAGTCTAGCGGGATCCTACAATGAGCAGTTCTTC.

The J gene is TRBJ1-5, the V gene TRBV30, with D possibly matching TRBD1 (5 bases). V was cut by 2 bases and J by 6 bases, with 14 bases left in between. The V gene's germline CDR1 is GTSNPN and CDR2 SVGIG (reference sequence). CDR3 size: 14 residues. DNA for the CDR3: TGTGCCTGGAGTAAGGGCAGGGTGGGTCAGCCCCAGCATTTT. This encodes CAWSKGRVGQPQHF.

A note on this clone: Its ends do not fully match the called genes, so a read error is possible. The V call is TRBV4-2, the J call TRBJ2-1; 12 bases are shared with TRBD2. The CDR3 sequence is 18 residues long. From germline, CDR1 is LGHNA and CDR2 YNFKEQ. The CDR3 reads CASSEERLAGVMGDEQFF. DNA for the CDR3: TGTGCCAGCAGCGAAGAGAGACTAGCGGGAGTGATGGGCGATGAGCAGTTCTTC.

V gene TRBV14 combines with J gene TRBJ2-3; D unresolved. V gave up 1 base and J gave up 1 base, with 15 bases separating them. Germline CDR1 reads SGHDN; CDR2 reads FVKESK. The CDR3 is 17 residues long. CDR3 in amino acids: CASSQGKTAERTDTQYF. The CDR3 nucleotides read TGTGCCAGCAGCCAAGGAAAGACGGCGGAGCGCACAGATACGCAGTATTTT.

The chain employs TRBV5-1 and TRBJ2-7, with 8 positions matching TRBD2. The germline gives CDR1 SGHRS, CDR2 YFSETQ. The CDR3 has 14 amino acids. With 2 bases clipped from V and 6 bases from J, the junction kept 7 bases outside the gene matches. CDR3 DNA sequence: TGCGCCAGCAGCTTTGGGACTAGTTCACCCGAGCAGTACTTC. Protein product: CASSFGTSSPEQYF.

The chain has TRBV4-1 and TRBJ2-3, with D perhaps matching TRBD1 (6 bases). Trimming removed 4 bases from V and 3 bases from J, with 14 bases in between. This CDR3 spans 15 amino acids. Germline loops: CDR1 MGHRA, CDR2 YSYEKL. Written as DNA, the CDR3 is TGCGCCAGCAGCCCCCGGACAGTGACTACAGATACGCAGTATTTT. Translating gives CASSPRTVTTDTQYF.

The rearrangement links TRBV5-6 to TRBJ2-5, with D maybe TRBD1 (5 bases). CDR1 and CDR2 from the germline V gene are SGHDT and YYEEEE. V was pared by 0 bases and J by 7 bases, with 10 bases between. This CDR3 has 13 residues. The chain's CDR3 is CASSLGQGGTQYF. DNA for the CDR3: TGTGCCAGCAGCTTGGGGCAGGGTGGGACCCAGTACTTC.

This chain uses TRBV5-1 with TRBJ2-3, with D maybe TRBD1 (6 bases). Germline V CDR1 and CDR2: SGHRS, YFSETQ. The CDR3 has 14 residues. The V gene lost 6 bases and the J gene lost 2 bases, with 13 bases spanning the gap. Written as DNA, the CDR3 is TGCGCCAGCACCCGAACAGGGTCCACAGATACGCAGTATTTT. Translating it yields CASTRTGSTDTQYF.

The CDR3 loop is CASSSSPRGKGQPQHF. CDR3 bases: TGTGCCAGCAGCTCCTCCCCCAGGGGAAAGGGCCAGCCCCAGCATTTT. The rearrangement uses TRBV7-9 and TRBJ1-5; tentatively, D is TRBD1 (6 bases). CDR1 is SEHNR and CDR2 is FQNEAQ in the germline V gene (reference sequence). This CDR3 has 16 amino acids. V lost 4 bases to trimming and J lost 7 bases, with 20 bases between them.

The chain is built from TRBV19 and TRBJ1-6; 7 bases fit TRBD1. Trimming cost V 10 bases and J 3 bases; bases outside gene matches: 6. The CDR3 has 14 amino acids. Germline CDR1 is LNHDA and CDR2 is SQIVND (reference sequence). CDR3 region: CATGQSGYNSPLHF. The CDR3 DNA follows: TGTGCCACGGGACAGTCAGGCTATAATTCACCCCTCCACTTT.

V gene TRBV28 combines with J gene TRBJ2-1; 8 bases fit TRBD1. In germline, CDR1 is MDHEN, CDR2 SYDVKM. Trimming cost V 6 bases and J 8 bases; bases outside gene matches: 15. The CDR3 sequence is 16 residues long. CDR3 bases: TGTGCCAGCAGCCCCCGGCGGACAGGGATTGGTGATGAGCAGTTCTTC. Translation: CASSPRRTGIGDEQFF. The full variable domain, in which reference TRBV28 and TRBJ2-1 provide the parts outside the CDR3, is DVKVTQSSRYLVKRTGEKVFLECVQDMDHENMFWYRQDPGLGLRLIYFSYDVKMKEKGDIPEGYSVSREKKERFSLILESASTNQTSMYLCASSPRRTGIGDEQFFGPGTRLTVL.

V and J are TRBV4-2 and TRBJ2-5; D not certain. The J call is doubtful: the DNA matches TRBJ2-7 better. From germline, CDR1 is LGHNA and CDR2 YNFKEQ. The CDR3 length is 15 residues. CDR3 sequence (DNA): TGTGCCAGCAGCCAAAGTCGGATCCTCTCCTACGAGCAGTACTTC. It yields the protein CASSQSRILSYEQYF.

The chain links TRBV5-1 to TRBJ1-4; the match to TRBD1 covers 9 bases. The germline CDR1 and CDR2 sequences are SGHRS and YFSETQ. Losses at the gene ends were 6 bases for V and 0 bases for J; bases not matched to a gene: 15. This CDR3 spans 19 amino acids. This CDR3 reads CASTLLPPTGGSTNEKLFF. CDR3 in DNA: TGCGCCAGCACCCTCCTCCCCCCAACAGGGGGCTCAACTAATGAAAAACTGTTTTTT.

CDR3 DNA sequence: TGTGCCAGCAGCCCCTCCCGACTAGCGGGAGGTGAGGAGCAGTTCTTC. Protein sequence: CASSPSRLAGGEEQFF. This chain links TRBV7-2 with TRBJ2-1; 13 bases map to TRBD2. Germline V gene data show CDR1 as SGHTA and CDR2 as FQGNSA. The CDR3 extends over 16 amino acids. V was pared by 5 bases and J by 10 bases, with 11 bases of the junction left unmatched.

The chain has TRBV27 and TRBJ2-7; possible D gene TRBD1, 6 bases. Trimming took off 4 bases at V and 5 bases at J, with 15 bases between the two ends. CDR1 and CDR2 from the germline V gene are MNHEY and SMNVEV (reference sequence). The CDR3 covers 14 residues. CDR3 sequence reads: CASSSPTGTHEQYF. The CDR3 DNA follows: TGTGCCAGCAGTTCCCCCACAGGGACCCACGAGCAGTACTTC.

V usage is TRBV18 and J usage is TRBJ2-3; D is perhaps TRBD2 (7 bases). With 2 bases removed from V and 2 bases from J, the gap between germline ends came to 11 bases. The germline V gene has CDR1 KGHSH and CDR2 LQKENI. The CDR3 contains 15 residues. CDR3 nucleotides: TGTGCCAGCTCACCAAGGGGGAGGGCCACAGATACGCAGTATTTT. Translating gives CASSPRGRATDTQYF.

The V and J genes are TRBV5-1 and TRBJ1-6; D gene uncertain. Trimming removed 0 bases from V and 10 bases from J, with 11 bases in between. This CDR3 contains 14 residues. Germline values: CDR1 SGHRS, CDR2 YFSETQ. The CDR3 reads CASSLGVENSPLHF. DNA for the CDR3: TGCGCCAGCAGCTTGGGCGTGGAAAACTCACCCCTCCACTTT. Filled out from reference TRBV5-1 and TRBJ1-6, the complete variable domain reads KAGVTQTPRYLIKTRGQQVTLSCSPISGHRSVSWYQQTPGQGLQFLFEYFSETQRNKGNFPGRFSGRQFSNSRSEMNVSTLELGDSALYLCASSLGVENSPLHFGNGTRLTVT.

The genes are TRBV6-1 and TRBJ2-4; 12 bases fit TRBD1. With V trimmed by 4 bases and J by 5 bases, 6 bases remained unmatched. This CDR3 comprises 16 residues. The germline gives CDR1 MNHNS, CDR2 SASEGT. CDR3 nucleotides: TGTGCCAGCAGTGCAGGGGACAGGGGGCCCCAAAACATTCAGTACTTC. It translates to CASSAGDRGPQNIQYF.

The CDR3 reads CASSPVGVLAKNIQYF. In DNA form, the CDR3 reads TGTGCCAGCAGTCCCGTTGGGGTTTTAGCCAAAAACATTCAGTACTTC. This chain links TRBV2 with TRBJ2-4; D remains ambiguous. From germline, CDR1 is SNHLY and CDR2 FYNNEI. The CDR3 runs to 16 residues. The ends were cut back, 5 bases at V and 0 bases at J, with 14 bases in the middle.

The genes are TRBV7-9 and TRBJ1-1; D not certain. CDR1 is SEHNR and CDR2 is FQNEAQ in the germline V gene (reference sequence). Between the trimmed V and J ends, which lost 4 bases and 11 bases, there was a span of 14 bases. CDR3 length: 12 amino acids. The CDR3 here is CASSSSGPVAFF. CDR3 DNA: TGTGCCAGCAGCTCCTCGGGTCCGGTGGCTTTCTTT. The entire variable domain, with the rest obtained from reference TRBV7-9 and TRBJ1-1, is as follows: DTGVSQNPRHKITKRGQNVTFRCDPISEHNRLYWYRQTLGQGPEFLTYFQNEAQLEKSRLLSDRFSAERPKGSFSTLEIQRTEQGDSAMYLCASSSSGPVAFFGQGTRLTVV.

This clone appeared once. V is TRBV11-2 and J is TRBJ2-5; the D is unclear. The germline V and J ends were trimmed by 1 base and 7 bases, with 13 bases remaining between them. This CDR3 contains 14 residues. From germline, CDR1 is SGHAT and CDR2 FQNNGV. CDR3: CASSLGISSGTQYF. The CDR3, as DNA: TGTGCCAGCAGCTTAGGGATCAGCTCTGGGACCCAGTACTTC.

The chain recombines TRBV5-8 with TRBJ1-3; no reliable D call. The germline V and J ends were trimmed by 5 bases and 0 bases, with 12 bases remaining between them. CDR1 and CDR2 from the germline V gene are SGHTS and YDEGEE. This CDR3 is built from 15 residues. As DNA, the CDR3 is TGTGCCAGCAGTCTGGAGGCGATCTCTGGAAACACCATATATTTT. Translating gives CASSLEAISGNTIYF. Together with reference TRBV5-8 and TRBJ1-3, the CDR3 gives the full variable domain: EAGVTQSPTHLIKTRGQQATLRCSPISGHTSVYWYQQALGLGLQFLLWYDEGEERNRGNFPPRFSGRQFPNYSSELNVNALELEDSALYLCASSLEAISGNTIYFGEGSWLTVV.